Each of the 9 T cell receptor beta chains below was sequenced from the same sample in a study of control samples from healthy donors and cancer patients. Repertoires were generated with immunoSEQ multiplex PCR, while TCRdb's copy carries only in-frame clones and drops some. The sample holds around 120,000 clones; 88% are singletons and the top ten take around 2.5%. Sequencing used blood. These receptors were collected from a woman in her 70s in good health.

This sequence joins TRBV20-1 and TRBJ2-1; D uncertain. The CDR3 has 11 residues. Trimming took 7 bases from V and 4 from J, leaving 8 bases between them. The germline gives CDR1 DFQATT, CDR2 SNEGSKA (reference sequence). The CDR3 nucleotides are TGCAGTGTGGCGGAATACAATGAGCAGTTCTTC. Its protein is CSVAEYNEQFF.

CDR3 DNA sequence: TGTGCCAGCAGCTTGCTCACAGGGGGTTTGGAGACCCAGTACTTC. Translation gives CASSLLTGGLETQYF. The gene calls are TRBV5-5 and TRBJ2-5, with TRBD1 identical over 8 bases. Losses at the gene ends were 1 base for V and 5 bases for J; bases not matched to a gene: 7. The germline CDR1 and CDR2 sequences are SGHKS and YYEKEE (reference sequence). The CDR3 consists of 15 residues.

The chain joins TRBV3-1 (or the pseudogene TRBV3-2) to TRBJ2-5; TRBD2 agrees at 13 bases. The germline V gene encodes CDR1 LGHDT and CDR2 YNNKEL (reference sequence). CDR3 size: 16 residues. V lost 0 bases, J lost 5 bases, and 3 bases stayed unmatched. CDR3 sequence reads: CASSQERLAGGETQYF. The CDR3 DNA reads TGTGCCAGCAGCCAAGAACGACTAGCGGGGGGTGAGACCCAGTACTTC.

V and J are TRBV27 and TRBJ1-1, with D unresolved. The germline CDR1 and CDR2 sequences are MNHEY and SMNVEV (reference sequence). The CDR3 length is 13 residues. V was trimmed by 6 bases and J by 0 bases, leaving 8 bases between them. The CDR3 coding sequence is TGTGCCAGCAGGGGCGGATTGAACACTGAAGCTTTCTTT. It codes for CASRGGLNTEAFF.

This clone has a single count. The V and J genes are TRBV28 and TRBJ1-2, with TRBD1 matching 10 bases. Germline assignment: CDR1 MDHEN and CDR2 SYDVKM. CDR3 length: 15 residues. The J segment lost 2 bases and the V segment lost 6 bases, leaving 6 bases of the junction unmatched. CDR3 sequence (DNA): TGTGCCAGCAGGCGCGGACAGGGGGGAAACTATGGCTACACCTTC. This codes for CASRRGQGGNYGYTF.

V is TRBV27 and J is TRBJ1-2, with D perhaps matching TRBD1 (6 bases). This CDR3 is 15 amino acids long. Trimming shortened V by 6 bases and J by 5 bases, and 19 bases separated the two germline ends. The germline gives CDR1 MNHEY, CDR2 SMNVEV (reference sequence). CDR3 in DNA: TGTGCCAGCAGCGACCCAACCACAGGGCTTTATGGCTACACCTTC. Translation gives CASSDPTTGLYGYTF.

The rearrangement links TRBV9 to TRBJ2-1; 11 bases are a match to TRBD2. The J segment lost 2 bases and the V segment lost 0 bases, leaving 7 bases of the junction unmatched. The CDR3 loop spans 18 amino acids. The germline gives CDR1 SGDLS, CDR2 YYNGEE. DNA of the CDR3: TGTGCCAGCAGCGTAGGGCTAGCGGGGGGCATACCCTACAATGAGCAGTTCTTC. Protein sequence: CASSVGLAGGIPYNEQFF.

The CDR3, as DNA: TGTGCCACCAGCAGTTGGGGGGGGGAGACCCAGTACTTC. Translating gives CATSSWGGETQYF. The rearrangement uses TRBV15 and TRBJ2-5, with 7 bases matching TRBD2. This CDR3 is 13 amino acids long. Germline trimming cut 3 bases from V and 5 bases from J; bases unmatched to any gene: 3. In germline, CDR1 is LNHNV, CDR2 YYDKDF (reference sequence).

The V gene is TRBV5-6, the J gene TRBJ1-2, with 8 positions matching TRBD1. The germline V gene has CDR1 SGHDT and CDR2 YYEEEE. This CDR3 region has 16 residues. V lost 4 bases to trimming and J lost 4 bases; unmatched junction nucleotides: 12. This CDR3 reads CASSGSPGTGLYGYTF. CDR3 DNA: TGTGCCAGCAGCGGTTCCCCCGGGACAGGACTCTATGGCTACACCTTC.